This entry lists 12 T cell receptor beta chains sequenced from one sample in a study of blood T cell repertoires in COVID-19. The method was immunoSEQ multiplex PCR; TCRdb's version includes in-frame clones alone and lacks a portion of them. The data show roughly 250,000 clones, 82% seen once. The sample taken for sequencing was peripheral blood. These receptors all come from a woman older than 75 with active or convalescent COVID-19.

The chain links TRBV4-2 to TRBJ1-2; D gene unclear. The CDR3 has 15 residues. V was pared by 4 bases and J by 2 bases, with 14 bases between. The germline gives CDR1 LGHNA, CDR2 YNFKEQ. The CDR3 protein is CASSPTPGENYGYTF. CDR3 bases: TGTGCCAGCAGCCCCACACCCGGAGAGAACTATGGCTACACCTTC.

The chain employs TRBV10-1 and TRBJ2-2; D gene uncertain. CDR3 length: 14 amino acids. The germline gives CDR1 WNHNN, CDR2 SYGVQD (reference sequence). V lost 2 bases and J 5 bases, leaving 9 bases between the germline ends. The CDR3 spells CASSEQAGTGELFF. The DNA for the CDR3 is TGCGCCAGCAGTGAGCAGGCCGGAACCGGGGAGCTGTTTTTT.

The gene calls are TRBV5-5 and TRBJ2-1, with TRBD2 matching 9 bases. Germline V lookup: CDR1 SGHKS, CDR2 YYEKEE (reference sequence). V trimming: 4 bases; J trimming: 0 bases; junction bases outside the gene matches: 8. CDR3 size: 17 residues. DNA for the CDR3: TGTGCCAGCAGCATTAGCGGGGGACCTTCCTCCTACAATGAGCAGTTCTTC. Encoded protein: CASSISGGPSSYNEQFF. Filled out from reference TRBV5-5 and TRBJ2-1, the complete variable domain reads DAGVTQSPTHLIKTRGQQVTLRCSPISGHKSVSWYQQVLGQGPQFIFQYYEKEERGRGNFPDRFSARQFPNYSSELNVNALLLGDSALYLCASSISGGPSSYNEQFFGPGTRLTVL.

This sequence joins TRBV19 and TRBJ1-1, with 10 nucleotides matching TRBD1. This CDR3 spans 14 amino acids. The V gene end was trimmed by 3 bases and the J gene end by 12 bases; junction bases not matched to a gene: 10. Germline loops: CDR1 LNHDA, CDR2 SQIVND (reference sequence). The CDR3 nucleotides read TGTGCCAGTAGTATGATGGGGACAGGGGTATCAACTTTCTTT. Translated: CASSMMGTGVSTFF.

The chain links TRBV5-1 to TRBJ2-3, with D perhaps TRBD1 (5 bases). V lost 5 bases, J lost 2 bases, and 15 bases lay in between. The CDR3 covers 15 residues. CDR1 and CDR2 from the germline V gene are SGHRS and YFSETQ. The CDR3, as DNA: TGCGCCAGCAGTCGGAGAGAACAGGCCACAGATACGCAGTATTTT. Translation: CASSRREQATDTQYF. The whole variable domain, filled in from reference TRBV5-1 and TRBJ2-3, reads KAGVTQTPRYLIKTRGQQVTLSCSPISGHRSVSWYQQTPGQGLQFLFEYFSETQRNKGNFPGRFSGRQFSNSRSEMNVSTLELGDSALYLCASSRREQATDTQYFGPGTRLTVL.

The chain carries TRBV28 and TRBJ2-1; a possible D gene is TRBD1 (6 bases). From germline, CDR1 is MDHEN and CDR2 SYDVKM. This CDR3 has 12 residues. V was clipped by 4 bases and J by 9 bases, with 10 bases between them. CDR3 bases: TGTGCCAGCAGTTACAGGGTCGGTGAGCAGTTCTTC. Translating gives CASSYRVGEQFF.

The V gene is TRBV30, the J gene TRBJ2-2, with a tentative D call TRBD1 (5 bases). Trimming removed 1 base from V and 0 bases from J, with 12 bases in between. Germline V lookup: CDR1 GTSNPN, CDR2 SVGIG (reference sequence). This CDR3 is built from 16 residues. CDR3 residues: CAWSEYRTTNTGELFF. The CDR3 DNA is TGTGCCTGGAGTGAATATCGGACAACGAACACCGGGGAGCTGTTTTTT.

This chain joins TRBV5-1 and TRBJ2-7; the D gene is possibly TRBD1 (5 bases). With 0 bases removed from V and 2 bases from J, the gap between germline ends came to 9 bases. The CDR3 is made up of 14 amino acids. Germline CDR1 and CDR2: SGHRS and YFSETQ. The CDR3, as DNA: TGCGCCAGCAGCTTGGTGCAGGGCCCCTACGAGCAGTACTTC. Protein: CASSLVQGPYEQYF.

The chain's CDR3 is CASSPRVDMNTEAFF. CDR3 bases: TGTGCCAGCTCACCACGAGTCGACATGAACACTGAAGCTTTCTTT. The chain combines TRBV18 with TRBJ1-1, with D uncertain. V lost 1 base to trimming and J lost 0 bases, with 9 bases between them. The CDR3 runs to 15 residues. Germline assignment: CDR1 KGHSH and CDR2 LQKENI. The full variable domain, completed using reference TRBV18 and TRBJ1-1, is NAGVMQNPRHLVRRRGQEARLRCSPMKGHSHVYWYRQLPEEGLKFMVYLQKENIIDESGMPKERFSAEFPKEGPSILRIQQVVRGDSAAYFCASSPRVDMNTEAFFGQGTRLTVV.

The chain links TRBV7-9 to TRBJ1-4, with D perhaps matching TRBD1 (6 bases). This CDR3 region has 16 residues. V lost 4 bases and J 3 bases, leaving 15 bases between the germline ends. Germline loops: CDR1 SEHNR, CDR2 FQNEAQ (reference sequence). The CDR3 loop reads CASSYGLGHPNEKLFF. In DNA form, the CDR3 reads TGTGCCAGCAGCTATGGCTTGGGACACCCTAATGAAAAACTGTTTTTT. The full variable domain, in which reference TRBV7-9 and TRBJ1-4 provide the parts outside the CDR3, is DTGVSQNPRHKITKRGQNVTFRCDPISEHNRLYWYRQTLGQGPEFLTYFQNEAQLEKSRLLSDRFSAERPKGSFSTLEIQRTEQGDSAMYLCASSYGLGHPNEKLFFGSGTQLSVL.

The chain joins TRBV7-9 to TRBJ2-3; 14 bases line up with TRBD2. The CDR3 runs to 17 residues. J was trimmed by 5 bases and V by 1 base; bases with no gene match: 5. CDR1 SEHNR and CDR2 FQNEAQ come from the germline V gene (reference sequence). CDR3 nucleotides: TGTGCCAGCAGCTTAGGGACTAGCGGGAGGATAGGAGATACGCAGTATTTT. Its translation is CASSLGTSGRIGDTQYF.

The genes are TRBV4-2 and TRBJ1-3, with 9 bases aligning to TRBD1. Germline assignment: CDR1 LGHNA and CDR2 YNFKEQ. This CDR3 has 19 residues. The J segment lost 0 bases and the V segment lost 3 bases, leaving 12 bases of the junction unmatched. Written as DNA, the CDR3 is TGTGCCAGCAGCCAGGGACCGCCGGGACAGGGCTTCTCTGGAAACACCATATATTTT. Translation gives CASSQGPPGQGFSGNTIYF.